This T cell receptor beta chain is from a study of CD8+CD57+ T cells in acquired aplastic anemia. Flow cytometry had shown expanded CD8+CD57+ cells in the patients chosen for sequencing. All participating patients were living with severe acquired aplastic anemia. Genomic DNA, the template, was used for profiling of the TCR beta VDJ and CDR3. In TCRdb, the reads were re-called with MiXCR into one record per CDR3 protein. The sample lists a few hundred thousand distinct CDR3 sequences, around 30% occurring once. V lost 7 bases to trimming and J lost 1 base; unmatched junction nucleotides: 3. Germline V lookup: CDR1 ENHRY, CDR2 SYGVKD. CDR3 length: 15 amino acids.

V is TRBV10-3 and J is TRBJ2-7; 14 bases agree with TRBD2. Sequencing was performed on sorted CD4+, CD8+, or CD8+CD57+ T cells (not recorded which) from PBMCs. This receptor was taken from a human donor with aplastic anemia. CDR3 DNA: TGTGCCATCAAAGGGACTAGCGGGGGATCCTACGAGCAGTACTTC. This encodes CAIKGTSGGSYEQYF.